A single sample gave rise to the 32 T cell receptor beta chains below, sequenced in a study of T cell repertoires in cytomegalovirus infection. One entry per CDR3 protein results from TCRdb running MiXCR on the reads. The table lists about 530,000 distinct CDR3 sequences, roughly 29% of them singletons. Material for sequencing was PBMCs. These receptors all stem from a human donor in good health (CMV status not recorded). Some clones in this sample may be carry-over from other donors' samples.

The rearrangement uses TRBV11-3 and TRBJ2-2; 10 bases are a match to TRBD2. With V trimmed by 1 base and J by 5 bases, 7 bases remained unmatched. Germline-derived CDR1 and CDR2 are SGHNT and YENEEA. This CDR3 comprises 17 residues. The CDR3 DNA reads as TGTGCCAGCAGCTTAGCTATGTCTAGCGGGAGTACCGGGGAGCTGTTTTTT. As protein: CASSLAMSSGSTGELFF.

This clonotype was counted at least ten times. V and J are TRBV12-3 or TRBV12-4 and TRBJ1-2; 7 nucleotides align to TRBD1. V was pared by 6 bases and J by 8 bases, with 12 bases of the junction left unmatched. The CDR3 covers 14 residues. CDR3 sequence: CASSQSRQGGGYTF. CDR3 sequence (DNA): TGTGCCAGCAGCCAAAGTCGACAGGGTGGGGGCTACACCTTC.

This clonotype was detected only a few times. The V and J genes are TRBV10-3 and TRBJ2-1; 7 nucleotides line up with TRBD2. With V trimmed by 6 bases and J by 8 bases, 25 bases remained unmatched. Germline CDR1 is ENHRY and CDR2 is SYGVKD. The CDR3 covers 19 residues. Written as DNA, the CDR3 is TGTGCCATCAGCTCACTTCAGGAGCGAATAGCGGGTGGGGTGGATGAGCAGTTCTTC. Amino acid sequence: CAISSLQERIAGGVDEQFF.

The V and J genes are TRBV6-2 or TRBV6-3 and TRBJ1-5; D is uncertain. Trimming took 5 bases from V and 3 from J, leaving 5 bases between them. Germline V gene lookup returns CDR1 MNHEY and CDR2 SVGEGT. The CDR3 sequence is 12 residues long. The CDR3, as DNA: TGTGCCAGCAGTAGGTTCAATCAGCCCCAGCATTTT. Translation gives CASSRFNQPQHF.

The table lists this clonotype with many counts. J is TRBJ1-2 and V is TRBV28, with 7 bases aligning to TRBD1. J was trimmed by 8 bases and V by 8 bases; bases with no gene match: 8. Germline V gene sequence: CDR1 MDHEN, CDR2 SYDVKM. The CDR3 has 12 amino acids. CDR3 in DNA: TGTGCCAGCGTAGACAGGGCGCGAGGCTACACCTTC. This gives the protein CASVDRARGYTF.

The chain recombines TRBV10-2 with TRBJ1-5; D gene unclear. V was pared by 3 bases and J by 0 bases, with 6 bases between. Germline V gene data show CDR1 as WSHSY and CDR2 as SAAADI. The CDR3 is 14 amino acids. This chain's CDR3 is CASSDLDSNQPQHF. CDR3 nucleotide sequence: TGCGCCAGCAGTGATTTGGATAGCAATCAGCCCCAGCATTTT.

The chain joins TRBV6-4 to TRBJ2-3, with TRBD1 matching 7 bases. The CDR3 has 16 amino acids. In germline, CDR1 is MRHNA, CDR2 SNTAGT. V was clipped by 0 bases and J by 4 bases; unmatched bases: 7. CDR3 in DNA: TGTGCCAGCAGTGACTCAGGGGGCCGAATGGCAGATACGCAGTATTTT. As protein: CASSDSGGRMADTQYF.

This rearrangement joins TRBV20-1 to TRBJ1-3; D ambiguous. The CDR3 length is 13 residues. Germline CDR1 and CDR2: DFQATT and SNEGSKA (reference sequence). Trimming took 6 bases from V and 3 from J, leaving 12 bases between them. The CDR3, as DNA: TGCAGTGCCCTACTCAAAGATGGAAACACCATATATTTT. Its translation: CSALLKDGNTIYF.

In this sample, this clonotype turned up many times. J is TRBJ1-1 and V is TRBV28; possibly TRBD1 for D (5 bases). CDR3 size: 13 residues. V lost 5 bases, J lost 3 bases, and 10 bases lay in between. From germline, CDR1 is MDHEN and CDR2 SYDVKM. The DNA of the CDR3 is TGTGCCAGCAGTGTTGTGGGGGACACTGAAGCTTTCTTT. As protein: CASSVVGDTEAFF.

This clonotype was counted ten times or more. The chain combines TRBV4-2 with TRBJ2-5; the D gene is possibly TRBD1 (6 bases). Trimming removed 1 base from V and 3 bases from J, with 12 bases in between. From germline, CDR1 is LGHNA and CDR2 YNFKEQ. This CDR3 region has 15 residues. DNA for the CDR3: TGTGCCAGCAGCCAAGTAGCGACAGGAAAAGAGACCCAGTACTTC. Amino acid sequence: CASSQVATGKETQYF.

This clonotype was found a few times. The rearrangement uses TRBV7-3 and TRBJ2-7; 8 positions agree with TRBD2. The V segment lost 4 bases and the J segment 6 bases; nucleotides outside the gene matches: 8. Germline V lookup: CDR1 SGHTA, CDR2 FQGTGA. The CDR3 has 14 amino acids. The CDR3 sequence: CASSSGGGAREQYF. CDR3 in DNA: TGTGCCAGCAGCTCGGGGGGGGGTGCCCGCGAGCAGTACTTC.

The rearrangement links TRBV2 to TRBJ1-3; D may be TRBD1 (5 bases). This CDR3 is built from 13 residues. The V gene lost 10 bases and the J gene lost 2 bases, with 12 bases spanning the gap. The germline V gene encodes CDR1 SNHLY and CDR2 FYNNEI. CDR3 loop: CANDDSPGNTIYF. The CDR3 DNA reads TGTGCCAACGACGACAGTCCTGGAAACACCATATATTTT.

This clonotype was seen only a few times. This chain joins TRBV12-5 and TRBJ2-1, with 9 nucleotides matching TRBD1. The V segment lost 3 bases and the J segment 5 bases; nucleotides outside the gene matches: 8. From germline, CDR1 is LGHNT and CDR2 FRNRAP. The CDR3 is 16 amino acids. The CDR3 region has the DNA TGTGCTAGTGGTTTTAAACAGGGGGCCCAGAACAATGAGCAGTTCTTC. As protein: CASGFKQGAQNNEQFF. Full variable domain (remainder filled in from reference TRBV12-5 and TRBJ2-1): DARVTQTPRHKVTEMGQEVTMRCQPILGHNTVFWYRQTMMQGLELLAYFRNRAPLDDSGMPKDRFSAEMPDATLATLKIQPSEPRDSAVYFCASGFKQGAQNNEQFFGPGTRLTVL.

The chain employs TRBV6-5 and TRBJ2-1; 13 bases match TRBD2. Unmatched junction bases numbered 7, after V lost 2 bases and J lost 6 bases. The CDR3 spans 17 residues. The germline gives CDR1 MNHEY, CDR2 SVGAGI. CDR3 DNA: TGTGCCAGCAGTTACCTCACTAGCGGGAGGGGGAGCAATGAGCAGTTCTTC. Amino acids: CASSYLTSGRGSNEQFF.

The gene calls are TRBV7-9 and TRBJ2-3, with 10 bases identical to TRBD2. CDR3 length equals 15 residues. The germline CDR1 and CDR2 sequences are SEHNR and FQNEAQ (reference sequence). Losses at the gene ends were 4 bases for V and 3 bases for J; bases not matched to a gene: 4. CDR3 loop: CASSSASGRTDTQYF. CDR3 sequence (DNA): TGTGCCAGCAGCTCTGCTAGCGGGAGAACAGATACGCAGTATTTT.

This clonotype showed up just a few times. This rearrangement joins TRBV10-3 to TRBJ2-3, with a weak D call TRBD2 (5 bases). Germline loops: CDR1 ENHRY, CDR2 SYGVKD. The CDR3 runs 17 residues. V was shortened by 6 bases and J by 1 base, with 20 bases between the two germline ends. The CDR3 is CAISPSEAAAGTDTQYF. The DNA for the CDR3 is TGTGCCATCAGCCCCTCCGAGGCGGCAGCGGGCACAGATACGCAGTATTTT.

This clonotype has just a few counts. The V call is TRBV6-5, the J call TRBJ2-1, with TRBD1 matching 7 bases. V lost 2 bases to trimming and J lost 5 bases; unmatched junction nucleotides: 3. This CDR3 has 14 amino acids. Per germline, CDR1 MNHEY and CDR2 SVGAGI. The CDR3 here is CASSYLQGNNEQFF. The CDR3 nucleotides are TGTGCCAGCAGTTACCTACAGGGGAACAATGAGCAGTTCTTC.

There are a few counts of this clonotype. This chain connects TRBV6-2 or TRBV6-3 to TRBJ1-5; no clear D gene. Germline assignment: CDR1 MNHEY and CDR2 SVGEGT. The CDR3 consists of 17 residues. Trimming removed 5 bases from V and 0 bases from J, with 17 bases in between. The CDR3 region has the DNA TGTGCCAGCAGTCCCTCAATAACATGGAATAGCAATCAGCCCCAGCATTTT. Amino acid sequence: CASSPSITWNSNQPQHF.

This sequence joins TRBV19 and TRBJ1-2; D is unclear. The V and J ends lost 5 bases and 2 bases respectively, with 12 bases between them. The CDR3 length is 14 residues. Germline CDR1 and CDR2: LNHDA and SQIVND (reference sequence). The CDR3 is CASSPRAANYGYTF. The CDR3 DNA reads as TGTGCCAGTAGTCCCCGGGCAGCAAACTATGGCTACACCTTC.

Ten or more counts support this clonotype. CDR3 region: CASSLLGVADPRGYEQYF. The CDR3 nucleotides are TGTGCCAGCAGCTTACTCGGGGTAGCGGATCCTAGAGGTTACGAGCAGTACTTC. The chain has TRBV7-6 and TRBJ2-7; tentatively, D is TRBD2 (6 bases). Trimming took 2 bases from V and 4 from J, leaving 24 bases between them. There are 18 residues in the CDR3. CDR1 is SGHVS and CDR2 is FNYEAQ in the germline V gene.

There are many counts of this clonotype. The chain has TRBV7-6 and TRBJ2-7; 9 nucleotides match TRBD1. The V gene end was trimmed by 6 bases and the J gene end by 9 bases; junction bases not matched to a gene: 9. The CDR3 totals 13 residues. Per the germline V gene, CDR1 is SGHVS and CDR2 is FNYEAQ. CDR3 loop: CASSRGTGQGQYF. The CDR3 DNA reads TGTGCCAGCAGTCGCGGGACAGGGCAAGGGCAGTACTTC.

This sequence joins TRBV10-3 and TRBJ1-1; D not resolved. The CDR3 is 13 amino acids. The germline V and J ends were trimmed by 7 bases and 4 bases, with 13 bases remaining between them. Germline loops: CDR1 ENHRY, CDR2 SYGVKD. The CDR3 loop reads CAIKAREGTEAFF. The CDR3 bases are TGTGCCATCAAAGCACGGGAGGGCACTGAAGCTTTCTTT.

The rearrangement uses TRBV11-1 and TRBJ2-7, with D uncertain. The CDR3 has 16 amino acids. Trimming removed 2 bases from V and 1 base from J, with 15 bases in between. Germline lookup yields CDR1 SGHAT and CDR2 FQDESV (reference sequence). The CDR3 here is CASSLSGESSSYEQYF. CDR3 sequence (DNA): TGTGCCAGCAGCTTATCGGGTGAGAGCAGTTCCTACGAGCAGTACTTC. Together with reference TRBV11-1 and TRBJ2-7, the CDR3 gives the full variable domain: EAEVAQSPRYKITEKSQAVAFWCDPISGHATLYWYRQILGQGPELLVQFQDESVVDDSQLPKDRFSAERLKGVDSTLKIQPAELGDSAMYLCASSLSGESSSYEQYFGPGTRLTVT.

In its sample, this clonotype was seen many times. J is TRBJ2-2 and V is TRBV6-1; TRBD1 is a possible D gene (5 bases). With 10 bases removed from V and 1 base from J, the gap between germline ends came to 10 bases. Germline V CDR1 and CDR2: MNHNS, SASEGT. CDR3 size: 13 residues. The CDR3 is CATGTGNTGELFF. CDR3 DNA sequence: TGTGCCACGGGTACAGGGAACACCGGGGAGCTGTTTTTT.

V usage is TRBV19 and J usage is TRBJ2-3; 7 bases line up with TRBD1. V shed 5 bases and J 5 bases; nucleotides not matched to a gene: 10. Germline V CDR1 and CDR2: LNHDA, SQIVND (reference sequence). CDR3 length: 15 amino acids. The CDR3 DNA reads TGTGCCAGTAGTCCAGGGGACAGATACAAAGATACGCAGTATTTT. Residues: CASSPGDRYKDTQYF.

The DNA of the CDR3 is TGTGTTACGAGGGGGGTTCACTATGGCTACACCTTC. Amino acids: CVTRGVHYGYTF. V is TRBV19 and J is TRBJ1-2, with D maybe TRBD1 (6 bases). The germline V gene has CDR1 LNHDA and CDR2 SQIVND (reference sequence). The CDR3 covers 12 residues. Full variable domain (remainder filled in from reference TRBV19 and TRBJ1-2): DGGITQSPKYLFRKEGQNVTLSCEQNLNHDAMYWYRQDPGQGLRLIYYSQIVNDFQKGDIAEGYSVSREKKESFPLTVTSAQKNPTAFYLCVTRGVHYGYTFGSGTRLTVV.

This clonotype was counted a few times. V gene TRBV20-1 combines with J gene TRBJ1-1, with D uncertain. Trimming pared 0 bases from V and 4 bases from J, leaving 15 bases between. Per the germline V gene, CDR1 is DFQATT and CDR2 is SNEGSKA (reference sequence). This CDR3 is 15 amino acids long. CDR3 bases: TGCAGTGCTAGAGATTTGAGGGCTAGATCCACTGAAGCTTTCTTT. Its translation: CSARDLRARSTEAFF.

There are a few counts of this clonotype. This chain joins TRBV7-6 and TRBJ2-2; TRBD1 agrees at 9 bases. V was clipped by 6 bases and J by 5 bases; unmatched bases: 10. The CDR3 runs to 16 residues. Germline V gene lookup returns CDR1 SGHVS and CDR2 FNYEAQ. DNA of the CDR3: TGTGCCAGCAGTCATCCGGGACAGGGATTGACCGGGGAGCTGTTTTTT. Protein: CASSHPGQGLTGELFF. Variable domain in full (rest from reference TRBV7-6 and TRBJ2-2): GAGVSQSPRYKVTKRGQDVALRCDPISGHVSLYWYRQALGQGPEFLTYFNYEAQQDKSGLPNDRFSAERPEGSISTLTIQRTEQRDSAMYRCASSHPGQGLTGELFFGEGSRLTVL.

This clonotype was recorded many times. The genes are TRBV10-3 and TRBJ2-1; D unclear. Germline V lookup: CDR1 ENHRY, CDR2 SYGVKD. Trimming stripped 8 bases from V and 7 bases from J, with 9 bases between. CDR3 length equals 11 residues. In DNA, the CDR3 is TGTGCCATCGGCAATGGGAATGAGCAGTTCTTC. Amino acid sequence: CAIGNGNEQFF.

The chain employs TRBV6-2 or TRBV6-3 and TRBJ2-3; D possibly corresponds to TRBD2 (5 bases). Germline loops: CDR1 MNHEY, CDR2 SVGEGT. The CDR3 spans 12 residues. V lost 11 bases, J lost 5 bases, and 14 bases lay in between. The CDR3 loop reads CAVSEGEDTQYF. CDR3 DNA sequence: TGTGCCGTTAGCGAGGGTGAAGATACGCAGTATTTT.

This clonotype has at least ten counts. CDR3 in amino acids: CASSYRGEPQETQYF. DNA of the CDR3: TGTGCCAGCAGCTACCGGGGAGAGCCCCAAGAGACCCAGTACTTC. The rearrangement links TRBV7-8 to TRBJ2-5; TRBD2 is a possible D gene (5 bases). V dropped 4 bases and J dropped 1 base, with 13 bases sitting between them. The CDR3 loop spans 15 amino acids. Germline CDR1 and CDR2: SGHVS and FQNEAQ. Looking up the rest from reference TRBV7-8 and TRBJ2-5 gives the full variable domain: GAGVSQSPRYKVAKRGQDVALRCDPISGHVSLFWYQQALGQGPEFLTYFQNEAQLDKSGLPSDRFFAERPEGSVSTLKIQRTQQEDSAVYLCASSYRGEPQETQYFGPGTRLLVL.

CDR3 sequence: CASMRTSGSDTQYF. In DNA, the CDR3 is TGTGCCAGCATGCGGACTAGCGGTTCAGATACGCAGTATTTT. This chain links TRBV3-1 with TRBJ2-3; TRBD2 matches 10 bases. This CDR3 is built from 14 residues. After removal of 7 bases from V and 4 bases from J, the junction contained 5 bases not matched to a gene. From germline, CDR1 is LGHDT and CDR2 YNNKEL (reference sequence).